This T cell receptor beta chain was profiled in a study of tumor and adjacent non-tumor tissue in lung cancer (dated by TCRdb to the late 2010s). A note on the overall study: Of the cohort, 12 patients had adenocarcinoma, 2 had squamous cell carcinoma and 1 had small cell lung cancer. Among the approximately 15 patients, ages ranged from roughly 31 to 80 years, about 10 were men and 5 were women, and disease was TNM stage I to III. A total of around 130,000,000 productive TCRbeta reads were generated by sequencing, corresponding to an average of approximately 4 million reads per sample. Bulk TCRbeta repertoires were compared between lung tumor tissue and matched distant non-tumor lung tissue obtained from about 16 lung cancer patients. TCRbeta CDR3 sequencing was performed on fewer than 35 paired specimens, with one tumor sample and one normal lung sample collected per patient.

Counted from cysteine to phenylalanine, this CDR3 has 12 amino acids. This entry keeps only the CDR3 DNA: 36 bases, framed from base 1. Per the germline V gene (reference sequence), SGHNT is the CDR1 and YYREEE is the CDR2. The method was multiplex PCR. The sequencer was an Illumina HiSeq 2500. TCRbeta libraries were built by three rounds of nested PCR using primers (Table S4), following protocols modified from ARM-PCR. Before sequencing, PCR products in the 200-500 bp range were cut out of the gel and cleaned up using the QIAquick gel extraction kit. For the original study's pipeline: Reads were cleaned with Trimmomatic, merged with FLASH into complete CDR3 sequences, and assigned to V(D)J germline segments with MiTCR. Clonal diversity was computed as the inverse Simpson's index with VDJtools. In-frame sequences without a premature stop codon were defined as productive reads. Using fastp trimming at Q25 and MiXCR clonotype assembly, TCRdb reanalyzed the public sequencing data and kept in-frame beta chains. Each entry is one CDR3 protein sequence, shown with its most common DNA and genes. Here the V and J calls rest on TCRdb's processing, not on the authors' analysis. Recorded for this sample are more than 75,000 distinct CDR3 sequences; roughly 80% of them occurred a single time. The ten largest clones take up roughly 13% of the sample.

This clonotype was observed a few times. Its antigen is still unknown. One end of the junction varies from germline; a read error may be responsible. Study-wide findings and limitations: Tumor tissue showed significantly higher TCR diversity (inverse Simpson) than normal lung tissue, at 431.37 vs 166.20 (P = 0.0075, Mann-Whitney U test). Peripheral blood was not sequenced, so blood TCRbeta repertoires were not examined in the lung cancer patients of the study. Only around 15 patients were included in the cohort, and the need for larger samples and more detailed clinical data was noted by the authors. The top 100 clones accounted for a significantly larger cumulative portion of the repertoire in normal lung than in tumor tissue. Neither the sequencing platform nor unique molecular identifiers are mentioned in the methods. TCR diversity was significantly higher in younger patients, and higher tumor TCR diversity was associated with shorter overall and disease-free survival.

Bulk unsorted tissue served as the source for RNA extraction, and RNA quality was assessed using a NanoDrop ND-1000 and an Agilent 2100. The donors were newly diagnosed lung cancer patients admitted for thoracic surgery in China from August to November 2014 who had not received prior chemotherapy. Patients who had received previous radiotherapy or chemotherapy, or who had another concurrent cancer, were excluded from the study. Surgical tissue pieces of about 1-2.1 cm3 were preserved in RNAlater solution and stored at -80 °C until use. Sequences were obtained from lung tumor tissue. This clonotype was obtained from a woman aged 45-59 years with non-small cell lung cancer. The chain employs TRBV5-4 and TRBJ2-7, with the D segment identity uncertain. The CDR3 reads CTSSLDFYEHYF. DNA sequence: TGTACCAGCAGCTTGGATTTCTACGAGCATTACTTC.